This T cell receptor (beta chain) was captured by sequencing in a study of early T cells in non-severe SARS-CoV-2 infection. The overall study: Chains from this unsorted whole-blood bulk RNA could not be paired. Study outcomes and limitations: CD4 and private specificities were missed by VDJdb matching, which favored anti-spike CD8 responses.

The CDR3 has 13 residues. V gave up 6 bases and J gave up 13 bases; unmatched junction bases: 12. Per the germline V gene, CDR1 is MNHEY and CDR2 is SMNVEV (reference sequence). This clonotype was recorded a few times. Its antigen is as yet unknown. Each cDNA molecule carried a unique molecular identifier. TCRdb called the 5' RACE reads again in MiXCR, with one record for every CDR3 protein. Altogether approximately 50,000 distinct CDR3 sequences are present, roughly 9.3% being singletons, with the ten largest covering about 15%. The source of this sequence is an adult who was a healthcare worker with PCR-confirmed SARS-CoV-2 infection or an uninfected control (not recorded which). Sequencing used whole blood. This chain joins TRBV27 and TRBJ2-4; TRBD1 matches 7 bases. The CDR3 bases are TGTGCCAGCAGACCCCTTGGGACAGAACTACAGTACTTC. It translates to CASRPLGTELQYF.